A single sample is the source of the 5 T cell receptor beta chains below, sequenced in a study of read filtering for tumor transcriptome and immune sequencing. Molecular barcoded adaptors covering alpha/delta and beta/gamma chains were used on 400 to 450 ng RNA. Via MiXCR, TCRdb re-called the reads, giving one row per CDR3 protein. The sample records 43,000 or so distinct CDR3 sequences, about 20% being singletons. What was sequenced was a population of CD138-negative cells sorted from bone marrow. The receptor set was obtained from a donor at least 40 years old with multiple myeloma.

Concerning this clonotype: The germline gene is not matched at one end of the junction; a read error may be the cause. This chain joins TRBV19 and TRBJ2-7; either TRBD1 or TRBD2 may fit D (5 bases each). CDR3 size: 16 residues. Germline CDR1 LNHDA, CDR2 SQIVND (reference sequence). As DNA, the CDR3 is TGCGCCAGTAGTATTACTCCGGGACGGAGTACCTACGAGCAGTACTTC. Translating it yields CASSITPGRSTYEQYF.

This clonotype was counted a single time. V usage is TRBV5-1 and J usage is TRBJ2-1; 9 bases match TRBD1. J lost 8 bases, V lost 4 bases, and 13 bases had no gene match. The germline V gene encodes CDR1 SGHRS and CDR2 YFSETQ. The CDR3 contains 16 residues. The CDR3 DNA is TGCGCCAGCAGCCTGCCCTGGACAGGGGCTTACGATGAGCAGTTCTTC. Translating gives CASSLPWTGAYDEQFF.

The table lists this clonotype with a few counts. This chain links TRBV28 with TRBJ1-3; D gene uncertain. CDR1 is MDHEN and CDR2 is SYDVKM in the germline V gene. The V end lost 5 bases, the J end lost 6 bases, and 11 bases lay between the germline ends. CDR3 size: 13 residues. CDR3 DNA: TGTGCCAGCAGTACCTCCAATGAAAACACCATATATTTT. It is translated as CASSTSNENTIYF.

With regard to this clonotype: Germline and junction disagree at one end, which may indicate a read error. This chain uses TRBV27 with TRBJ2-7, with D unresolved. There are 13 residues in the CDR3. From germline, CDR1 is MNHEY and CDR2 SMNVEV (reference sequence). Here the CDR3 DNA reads TGTGCCAGCCGTTTATCGATCAGCTACGAGCAGTATTTC. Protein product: CASRLSISYEQYF.

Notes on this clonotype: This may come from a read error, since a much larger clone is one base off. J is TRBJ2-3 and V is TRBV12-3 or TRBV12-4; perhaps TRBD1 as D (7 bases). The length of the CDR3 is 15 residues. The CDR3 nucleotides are TGTGGCAGCAGTTTAGGGGGCGGGGACGCAGATACGCAGTATTTT. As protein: CGSSLGGGDADTQYF.